This T cell receptor beta chain was found in a study of blood T cell repertoires in COVID-19. Trimming pared 1 base from V and 5 bases from J, leaving 12 bases between. Per germline, CDR1 SGDLS and CDR2 YYNGEE. The CDR3 is 14 amino acids. Sequenced by immunoSEQ multiplex PCR; TCRdb stores in-frame clones only, minus some. The profile shows 230,000 or so clones, around four fifths of them singletons. The sequenced sample consisted of peripheral blood. This receptor was taken from a man aged 25-45 years with active or convalescent COVID-19. The V gene is TRBV9, the J gene TRBJ1-1; no firm D call. CDR3 protein: CASSVRVEMTEAFF. In nucleotides, the CDR3 is TGTGCCAGCAGCGTACGGGTCGAAATGACTGAAGCTTTCTTT.